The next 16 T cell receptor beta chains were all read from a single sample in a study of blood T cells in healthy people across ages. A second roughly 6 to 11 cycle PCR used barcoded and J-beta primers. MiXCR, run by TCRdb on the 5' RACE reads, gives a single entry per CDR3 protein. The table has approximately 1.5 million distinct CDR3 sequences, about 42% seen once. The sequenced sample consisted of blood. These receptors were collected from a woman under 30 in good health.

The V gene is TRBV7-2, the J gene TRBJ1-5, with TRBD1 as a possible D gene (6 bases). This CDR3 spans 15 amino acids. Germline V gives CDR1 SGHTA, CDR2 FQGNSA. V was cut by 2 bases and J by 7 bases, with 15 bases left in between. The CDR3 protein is CASSLSAGQGQPQHF. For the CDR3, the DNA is TGTGCCAGCAGCTTATCGGCGGGGCAGGGGCAGCCCCAGCATTTT.

The CDR3 protein is CASSLWTGATNEKLFF. The CDR3 DNA reads as TGTGCCAGCAGCTTGTGGACGGGAGCAACTAATGAAAAACTGTTTTTT. The rearrangement links TRBV7-2 to TRBJ1-4; no reliable D call. The CDR3 runs to 16 residues. V was trimmed by 3 bases and J by 0 bases, leaving 11 bases between them. The germline V gene has CDR1 SGHTA and CDR2 FQGNSA.

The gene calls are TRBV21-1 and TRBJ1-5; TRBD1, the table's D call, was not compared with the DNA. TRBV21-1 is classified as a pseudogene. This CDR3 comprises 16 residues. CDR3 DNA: TGTGCCAGCAGCAGGCCCGGGACAGGGATGAATCAGCCCCAGCATTTT. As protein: CASSRPGTGMNQPQHF.

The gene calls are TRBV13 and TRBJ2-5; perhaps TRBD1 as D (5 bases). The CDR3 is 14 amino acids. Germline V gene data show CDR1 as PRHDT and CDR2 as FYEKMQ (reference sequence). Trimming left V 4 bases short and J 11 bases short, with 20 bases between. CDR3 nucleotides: TGTGCCAGCAGCTCCAAGGGGTTTAACAATGAGCAGTACTTC. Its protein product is CASSSKGFNNEQYF.

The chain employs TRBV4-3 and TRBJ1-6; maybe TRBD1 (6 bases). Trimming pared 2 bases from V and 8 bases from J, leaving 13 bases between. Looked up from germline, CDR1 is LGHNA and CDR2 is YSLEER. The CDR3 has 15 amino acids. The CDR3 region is CASSQRGTTDSPLHF. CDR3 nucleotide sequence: TGCGCCAGCAGCCAAAGGGGGACAACTGATTCACCCCTCCACTTT.

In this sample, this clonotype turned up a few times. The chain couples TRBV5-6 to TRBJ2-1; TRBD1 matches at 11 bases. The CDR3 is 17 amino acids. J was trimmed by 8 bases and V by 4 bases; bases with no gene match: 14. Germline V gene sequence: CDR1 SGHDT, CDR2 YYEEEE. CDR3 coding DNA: TGTGCCAGCAGCACACCTTACGGGACAGGGGGTTTGTATGAGCAGTTCTTC. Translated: CASSTPYGTGGLYEQFF.

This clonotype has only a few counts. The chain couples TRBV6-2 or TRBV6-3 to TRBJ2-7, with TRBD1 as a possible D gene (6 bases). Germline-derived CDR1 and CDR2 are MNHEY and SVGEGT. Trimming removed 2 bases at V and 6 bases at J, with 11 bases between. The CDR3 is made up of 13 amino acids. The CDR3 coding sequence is TGTGCCAGCAGTTACGGCGTCAGGGGCGAGCAGTACTTC. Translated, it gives CASSYGVRGEQYF.

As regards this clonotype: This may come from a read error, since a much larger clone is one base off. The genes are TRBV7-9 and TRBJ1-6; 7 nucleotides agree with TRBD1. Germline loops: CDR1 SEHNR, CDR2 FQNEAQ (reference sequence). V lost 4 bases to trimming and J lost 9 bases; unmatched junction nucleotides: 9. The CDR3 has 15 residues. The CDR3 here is CASSSTGLGSSPLHF. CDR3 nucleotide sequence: TGTGCCAGCAGCTCGACAGGGCTTGGGAGTTCACCCCTCCACTTT.

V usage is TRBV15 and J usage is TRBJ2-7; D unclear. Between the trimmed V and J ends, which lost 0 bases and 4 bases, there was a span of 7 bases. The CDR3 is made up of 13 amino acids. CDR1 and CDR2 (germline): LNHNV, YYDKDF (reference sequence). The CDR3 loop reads CATSRDLSYEQYF. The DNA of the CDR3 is TGTGCCACCAGCAGAGATCTTAGTTACGAGCAGTACTTC.

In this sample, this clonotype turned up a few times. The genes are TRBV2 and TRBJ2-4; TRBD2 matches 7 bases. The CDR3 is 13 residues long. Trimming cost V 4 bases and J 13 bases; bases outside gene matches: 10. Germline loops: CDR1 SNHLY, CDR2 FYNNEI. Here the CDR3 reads CASSGGTMQEQYF. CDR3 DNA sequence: TGTGCCAGCAGTGGAGGGACTATGCAAGAGCAGTACTTC.

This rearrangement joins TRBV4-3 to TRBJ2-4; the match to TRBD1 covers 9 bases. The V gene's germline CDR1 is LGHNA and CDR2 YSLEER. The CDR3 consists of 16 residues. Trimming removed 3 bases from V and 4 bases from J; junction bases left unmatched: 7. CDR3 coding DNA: TGCGCCAGCAGCCACACCACAGGGGGCGGGAAAAACATTCAGTACTTC. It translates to CASSHTTGGGKNIQYF.

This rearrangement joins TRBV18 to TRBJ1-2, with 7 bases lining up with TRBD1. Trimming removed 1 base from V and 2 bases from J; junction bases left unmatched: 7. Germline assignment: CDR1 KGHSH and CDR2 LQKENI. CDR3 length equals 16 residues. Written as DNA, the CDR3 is TGTGCCAGCTCACCACGATTGACAGGGAAGAACTATGGCTACACCTTC. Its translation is CASSPRLTGKNYGYTF.

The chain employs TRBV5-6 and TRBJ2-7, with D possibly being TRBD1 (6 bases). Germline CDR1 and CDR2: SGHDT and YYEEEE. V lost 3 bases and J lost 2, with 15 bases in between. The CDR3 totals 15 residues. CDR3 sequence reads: CASSSNPGQAYEQYF. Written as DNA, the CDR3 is TGTGCCAGCAGCTCAAACCCGGGACAAGCCTACGAGCAGTACTTC. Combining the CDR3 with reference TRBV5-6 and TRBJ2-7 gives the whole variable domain DAGVTQSPTHLIKTRGQQVTLRCSPKSGHDTVSWYQQALGQGPQFIFQYYEEEERQRGNFPDRFSGHQFPNYSSELNVNALLLGDSALYLCASSSNPGQAYEQYFGPGTRLTVT.

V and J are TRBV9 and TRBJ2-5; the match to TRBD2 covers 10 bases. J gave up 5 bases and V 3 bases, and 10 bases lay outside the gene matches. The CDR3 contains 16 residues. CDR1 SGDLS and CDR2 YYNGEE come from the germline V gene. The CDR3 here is CASSETSGGAWETQYF. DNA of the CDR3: TGTGCCAGCAGCGAGACGAGCGGGGGGGCGTGGGAGACCCAGTACTTC.

Here the CDR3 reads CSARDGGESNYGYTF. CDR3 in DNA: TGCAGTGCTAGAGACGGGGGAGAGTCGAACTATGGCTACACCTTC. The genes are TRBV20-1 and TRBJ1-2; D perhaps matches TRBD1 (5 bases). Trimming stripped 0 bases from V and 2 bases from J, with 13 bases between. Germline loops: CDR1 DFQATT, CDR2 SNEGSKA (reference sequence). The CDR3 spans 15 residues.

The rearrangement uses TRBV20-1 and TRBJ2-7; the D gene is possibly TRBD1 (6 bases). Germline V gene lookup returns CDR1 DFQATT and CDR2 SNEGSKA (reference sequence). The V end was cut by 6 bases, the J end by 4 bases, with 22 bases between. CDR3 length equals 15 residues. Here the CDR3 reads CSAPWDTHGSYEQYF. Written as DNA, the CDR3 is TGCAGTGCCCCCTGGGACACGCATGGTAGTTACGAGCAGTACTTC.